This is a list of T cell receptor beta chains from one sample in a study of blood T cell repertoires in COVID-19. This table comes from immunoSEQ multiplex PCR, and its TCRdb copy is limited to in-frame clones, with some not included. The sample gives some 170,000 clones, approximately 82% of which show up once; roughly 15% is in the top ten. Sequencing was carried out using PBMCs or T cells enriched from blood (not recorded which). The receptors come from a man aged 50 to 59 who had recovered from COVID-19. CDR3s include the opening cysteine and the closing phenylalanine or tryptophan. D genes are given only for firm matches. Only some rows state a clone size, as once, few, many or a class for expanded clones.

clone_size	j_call	d_call	v_call	cdr3_aa	cdr3_nt
once	TRBJ2-7	TRBD1	TRBV14	CASSKPGTGPYEQYF	TGTGCCAGCAGTAAACCAGGGACAGGGCCCTACGAGCAGTACTTC
-	TRBJ1-5	-	TRBV27	CASCTPGPSYSNQPQHF	TGTGCCAGCTGTACGCCAGGGCCTTCCTATAGCAATCAGCCCCAGCATTTT
many	TRBJ2-7	-	TRBV10-1	CASSESKGRGHYEQYF	TGCGCCAGCAGTGAGTCGAAGGGCAGGGGTCACTACGAGCAGTACTTC
-	TRBJ1-6	-	TRBV14	CASSQPGFNSPLHF	TGTGCCAGCAGCCAACCAGGGTTTAATTCACCCCTCCACTTT
-	TRBJ1-2	TRBD1	TRBV7-9	CASSSGQNYGYTF	TGTGCCAGCAGCTCGGGACAGAACTATGGCTACACCTTC
-	TRBJ2-2	TRBD1	TRBV7-9	CASSLAVQGTGELFF	TGTGCCAGCAGCTTAGCTGTACAGGGGACCGGGGAGCTGTTTTTT
-	TRBJ2-2	-	TRBV9	CASSVDPFLTGELFF	TGTGCCAGCAGCGTAGACCCTTTTCTAACCGGGGAGCTGTTTTTT
many	TRBJ1-6	TRBD1	TRBV5-6	CASSLVDRYNSPLHF	TGTGCCAGCAGCTTAGTGGACAGGTATAATTCACCCCTCCACTTT
-	TRBJ1-3	-	TRBV6-5	CASTRPFGNTIYF	TGTGCCAGCACTAGACCCTTTGGAAACACCATATATTTT
-	TRBJ2-3	TRBD1	TRBV29-1	CSAWTGSTDTQYF	TGCAGCGCCTGGACAGGTTCCACAGATACGCAGTATTTT
-	TRBJ2-3	TRBD2	TRBV11-2	CASSFLAGGRTDTQYF	TGTGCCAGCAGCTTCCTAGCGGGGGGCCGCACAGATACGCAGTATTTT
few	TRBJ2-6	-	TRBV19	CASIQRRTGANVLTF	TGTGCCAGTATCCAGCGCCGGACAGGGGCCAACGTCCTGACTTTC
-	TRBJ2-7	TRBD1	TRBV7-8	CASSQRDSKTYEQYF	TGTGCCAGCAGCCAACGGGACAGCAAGACCTACGAGCAGTACTTC
-	TRBJ1-1	-	TRBV11-2	CASSSQQRTGLGKAFF	TGTGCCAGCAGCTCACAACAAAGAACAGGGCTGGGTAAAGCTTTCTTT
-	TRBJ1-5	-	TRBV28	CASSPLQGSNQPQHF	TGTGCCAGCAGTCCGCTCCAGGGTAGCAATCAGCCCCAGCATTTT
-	TRBJ2-7	-	TRBV10-3	CAISVTETYEQYF	TGTGCCATCAGTGTTACGGAGACCTACGAGCAGTACTTC
-	TRBJ1-1	TRBD1	TRBV6-5	CASRTGSTNTEAFF	TGTGCCAGCAGGACAGGGTCGACGAACACTGAAGCTTTCTTT
-	TRBJ1-1	-	TRBV7-9	CASSRRTNTEAFF	TGTGCCAGCAGCCGACGGACAAACACTGAAGCTTTCTTT
-	TRBJ1-2	TRBD1	TRBV6-5	CASRYRQGFSGYTF	TGTGCCAGCAGATATCGACAGGGTTTCAGTGGCTACACCTTC
-	TRBJ2-7	TRBD1	TRBV2	CASSDRVSYEQYF	TGTGCCAGCAGCGACAGGGTCTCCTACGAGCAGTACTTC
-	TRBJ1-1	-	TRBV6-5	CASSYGTTNTEAFF	TGTGCCAGCAGTTACGGGACAACGAACACTGAAGCTTTCTTT
-	TRBJ2-1	TRBD1	TRBV25-1	CASSESPGQGFNEQFF	TGTGCCAGCAGTGAATCCCCCGGACAGGGCTTTAATGAGCAGTTCTTC
-	TRBJ2-1	TRBD2	TRBV5-1	CASSFEVAGGDEQFF	TGCGCCAGCAGCTTCGAGGTAGCGGGGGGCGATGAGCAGTTCTTC
few	TRBJ2-2	-	TRBV7-2	CASSRSSRPTGELFF	TGTGCCAGCAGCCGTTCGAGCAGGCCCACCGGGGAGCTGTTTTTT
-	TRBJ1-2	-	TRBV9	CASSPEGTPGVYGYTF	TGTGCCAGCAGCCCAGAGGGGACCCCGGGGGTCTATGGCTACACCTTC
-	TRBJ2-7	-	TRBV30	CAWSGWGRKLNEQYF	TGTGCCTGGAGTGGGTGGGGGCGAAAACTAAACGAGCAGTACTTC
-	TRBJ1-4	-	TRBV16	CASSQQATNEKLFF	TGTGCCAGCAGCCAGCAGGCAACTAATGAAAAACTGTTTTTT
once	TRBJ2-3	-	TRBV24-1	CATSLSGAAWDRLADTQYF	TGTGCCACCAGTCTCTCAGGGGCCGCTTGGGACCGCTTAGCAGATACGCAGTATTTT
-	TRBJ2-7	-	TRBV18	CASSPTTRASGEQYF	TGTGCCAGCTCACCCACGACTCGGGCGTCAGGGGAGCAGTACTTC
-	TRBJ2-1	TRBD1	TRBV30	CAWSSKGQFSYNEQFF	TGTGCCTGGAGTTCAAAGGGACAGTTCTCCTACAATGAGCAGTTCTTC
-	TRBJ1-1	-	TRBV14	CATSPRQANTEAFF	TGTGCCACCTCCCCGAGACAGGCTAACACTGAAGCTTTCTTT
-	TRBJ2-5	-	TRBV19	CASRQGKETQYF	TGTGCCAGTAGGCAGGGGAAAGAGACCCAGTACTTC
-	TRBJ2-5	TRBD2	TRBV5-4	CATTRSGGTQETQYF	TGTGCCACCACCCGTAGCGGGGGGACACAAGAGACCCAGTACTTC
-	TRBJ1-2	TRBD1	TRBV5-1	CASSLGQGAYGYTF	TGCGCCAGCAGCTTGGGACAGGGAGCCTATGGCTACACCTTC
once	TRBJ1-2	-	TRBV7-8	CASSLGSYLFYGYTF	TGTGCCAGCAGCTTAGGTTCCTATCTATTTTATGGCTACACCTTC
-	TRBJ2-5	-	TRBV18	CASSPSIGQQETQYF	TGTGCCAGCTCACCCTCCATAGGACAGCAAGAGACCCAGTACTTC
-	TRBJ2-4	TRBD2	TRBV28	CASSPIAGSWKNIQYF	TGTGCCAGCAGTCCCATAGCGGGGTCTTGGAAAAACATTCAGTACTTC
-	TRBJ2-5	TRBD1	TRBV19	CASSMSTGGKETQYF	TGTGCCAGTAGTATGTCGACAGGGGGGAAAGAGACCCAGTACTTC
-	TRBJ1-5	-	TRBV6-6	CASSSRDILANQPQHF	TGTGCCAGCAGTTCCCGGGACATTTTAGCAAATCAGCCCCAGCATTTT
once	TRBJ1-2	-	TRBV12-5	CASATRALYGYTF	TGTGCTAGTGCCACTAGGGCCCTTTATGGCTACACCTTC
-	TRBJ2-7	-	TRBV18	CASSTDSSYEQYF	TGTGCCAGCTCAACTGACAGTTCCTACGAGCAGTACTTC
-	TRBJ1-4	-	TRBV29-1	CSVDWGGEKLFF	TGCAGCGTTGATTGGGGCGGCGAAAAACTGTTTTTT
-	TRBJ2-5	TRBD2	TRBV4-1	CASSPLSQTSGGPEYF	TGCGCCAGCAGCCCCCTTTCCCAGACTAGCGGGGGACCGGAGTACTTC
-	TRBJ1-1	TRBD1	TRBV18	CASSPSGQRNTEAFF	TGTGCCAGCTCACCATCGGGACAGCGGAACACTGAAGCTTTCTTT
-	TRBJ1-5	-	TRBV2	CASSARGGGSNQPQHF	TGTGCCAGCAGTGCCCGCGGGGGGGGAAGCAATCAGCCCCAGCATTTT
few	TRBJ2-2	-	TRBV5-1	CATTAGFRDTGELFF	TGCGCCACTACCGCGGGATTTCGCGACACCGGGGAGCTGTTTTTT
-	TRBJ2-7	TRBD1	TRBV29-1	CSVVGDSVTYEQYF	TGCAGCGTTGTCGGGGACAGCGTAACCTACGAGCAGTACTTC
-	TRBJ1-3	-	TRBV19	CATKQVISGNTIYF	TGTGCCACAAAACAGGTTATCTCTGGAAACACCATATATTTT
few	TRBJ1-1	-	TRBV10-3	CAIRITVNTEAFF	TGTGCCATCAGGATAACAGTGAACACTGAAGCTTTCTTT
once	TRBJ1-1	-	TRBV19	CASILGAAGNTEAFF	TGTGCCAGTATTTTGGGGGCAGCTGGGAACACTGAAGCTTTCTTT
-	TRBJ1-2	TRBD1	TRBV15	CATSRSDRGGFVIGYTF	TGTGCCACCAGCAGATCCGACAGGGGAGGATTCGTTATTGGCTACACCTTC
-	TRBJ2-5	-	TRBV9	CASSVTGETQYF	TGTGCCAGCAGCGTAACAGGGGAGACCCAGTACTTC
-	TRBJ2-5	-	TRBV7-7	CASSPIVAGLYAETQYF	TGTGCCAGCAGCCCAATTGTGGCGGGGTTATACGCTGAGACCCAGTACTTC
-	TRBJ1-1	-	TRBV18	CASSKEAGNPNTEAFF	TGTGCCAGCTCAAAAGAGGCAGGGAACCCGAACACTGAAGCTTTCTTT